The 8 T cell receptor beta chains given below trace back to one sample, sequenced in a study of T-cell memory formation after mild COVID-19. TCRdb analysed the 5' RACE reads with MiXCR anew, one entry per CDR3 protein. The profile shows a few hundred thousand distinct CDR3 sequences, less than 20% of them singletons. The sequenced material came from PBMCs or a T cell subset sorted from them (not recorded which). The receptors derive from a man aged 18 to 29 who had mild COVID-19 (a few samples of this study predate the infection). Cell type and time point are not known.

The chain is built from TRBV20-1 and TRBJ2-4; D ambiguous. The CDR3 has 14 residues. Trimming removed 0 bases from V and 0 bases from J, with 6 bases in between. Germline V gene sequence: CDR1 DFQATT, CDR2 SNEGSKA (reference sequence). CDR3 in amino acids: CSARETLAKNIQYF. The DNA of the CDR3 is TGCAGTGCTAGAGAGACCCTAGCCAAAAACATTCAGTACTTC.

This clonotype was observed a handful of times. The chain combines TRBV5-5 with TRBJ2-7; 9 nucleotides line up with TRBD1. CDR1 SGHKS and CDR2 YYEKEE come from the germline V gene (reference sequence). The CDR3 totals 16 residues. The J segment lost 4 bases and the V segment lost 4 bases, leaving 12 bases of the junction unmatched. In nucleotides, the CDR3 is TGTGCCAGCAGCCGTGGGACAGGGTCGGCGCTTTACGAGCAGTACGTC. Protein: CASSRGTGSALYEQYV.

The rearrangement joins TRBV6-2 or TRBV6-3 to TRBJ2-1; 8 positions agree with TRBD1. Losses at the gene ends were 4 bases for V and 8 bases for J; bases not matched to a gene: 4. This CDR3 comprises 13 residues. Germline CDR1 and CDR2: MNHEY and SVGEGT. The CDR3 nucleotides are TGTGCCAGCAGTTCTCAGGGGGCGTATGAGCAGTTCTTC. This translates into CASSSQGAYEQFF.

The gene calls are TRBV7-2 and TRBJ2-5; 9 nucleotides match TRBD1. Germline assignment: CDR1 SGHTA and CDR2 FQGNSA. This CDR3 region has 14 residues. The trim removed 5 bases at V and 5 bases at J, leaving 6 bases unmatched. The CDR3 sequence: CASSRDRGTETQYF. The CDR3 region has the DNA TGTGCCAGCAGCCGAGACAGGGGGACGGAGACCCAGTACTTC.

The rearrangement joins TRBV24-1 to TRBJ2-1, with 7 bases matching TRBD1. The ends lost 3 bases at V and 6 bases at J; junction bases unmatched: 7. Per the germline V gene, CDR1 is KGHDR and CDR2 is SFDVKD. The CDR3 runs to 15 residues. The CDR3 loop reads CATSDPSTGLNEQFF. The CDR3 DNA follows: TGTGCCACCAGTGATCCGTCGACAGGGCTCAATGAGCAGTTCTTC.

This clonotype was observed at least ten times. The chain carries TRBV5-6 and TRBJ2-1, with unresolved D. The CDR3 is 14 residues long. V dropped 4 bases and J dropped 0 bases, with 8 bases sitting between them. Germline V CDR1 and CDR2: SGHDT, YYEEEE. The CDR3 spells CASSQLSSYNEQFF. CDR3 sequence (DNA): TGTGCCAGCAGCCAGTTGAGCTCCTACAATGAGCAGTTCTTC.

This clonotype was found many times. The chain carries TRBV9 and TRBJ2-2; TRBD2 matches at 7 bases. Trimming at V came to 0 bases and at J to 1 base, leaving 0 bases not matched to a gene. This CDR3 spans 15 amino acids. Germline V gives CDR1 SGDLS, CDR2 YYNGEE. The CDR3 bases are TGTGCCAGCAGCGTAGGCGGGGGGAACACCGGGGAGCTGTTTTTT. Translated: CASSVGGGNTGELFF.

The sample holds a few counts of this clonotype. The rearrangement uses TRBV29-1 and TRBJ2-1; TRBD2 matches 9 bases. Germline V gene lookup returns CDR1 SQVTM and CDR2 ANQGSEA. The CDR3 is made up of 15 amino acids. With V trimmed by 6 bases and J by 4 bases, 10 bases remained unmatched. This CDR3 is CSVVGLAGNYNEQFF. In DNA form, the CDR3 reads TGCAGCGTAGTGGGTCTAGCGGGAAATTACAATGAGCAGTTCTTC.